A selection of T cell receptor beta chains follows, all from one sample in a study of blood T cell repertoires in COVID-19. TCRdb's table, derived via immunoSEQ multiplex PCR, lists solely in-frame clones and lacks some. The top ten clones hold roughly 0.8% of a sample with over 200,000 clones, 88% of them seen once. Sequenced material: peripheral blood. These receptors originate from a woman aged 25 to 39 with acute or convalescent COVID-19. Both conserved end residues are part of each CDR3. The order of the fields is CDR3 length, V gene, J gene, D gene, clone size, CDR3 DNA, CDR3 protein. The D gene is left open where the match is weak. Clone size appears in some rows only: once, few, many, or a class for an expanded clone.

>14|TRBV7-2|TRBJ1-3|NA|NA
TGTGCCAGCAGCCAGGGAGGGTCTGGAAACACCATATATTTT
CASSQGGSGNTIYF
>14|TRBV27|TRBJ2-2|TRBD2|NA
TGTGCCAGCAGTTTCTCCGCGGGGGCCGGGGAGCTGTTTTTT
CASSFSAGAGELFF
>14|TRBV19|TRBJ1-4|NA|few
TGTGCCAGTAAATGGACACCTACCAGGGAAAAACTGTTTTTT
CASKWTPTREKLFF
>16|TRBV27|TRBJ2-1|TRBD2|few
TGTGCCAGCAAGGCGACTAGCGGGTGGCCCTACAATGAGCAGTTCTTC
CASKATSGWPYNEQFF
>13|TRBV29-1|TRBJ1-1|NA|NA
TGCAGCGTCGCAGGGGTGATGAACACTGAAGCTTTCTTT
CSVAGVMNTEAFF
>17|TRBV5-1|TRBJ2-1|NA|NA
TGCGCCAGCAGCCCTACCTCTGGCGGGGTCGCCTACAATGAGCAGTTCTTC
CASSPTSGGVAYNEQFF
>14|TRBV7-2|TRBJ2-3|TRBD2|NA
TGTGCCAGCAGCCCGGGACTAGCGGGAGGGCCCCAGTATTTT
CASSPGLAGGPQYF
>11|TRBV12-3/TRBV12-4|TRBJ1-1|NA|once
TGTGCCAGCAGCAGCAGGGCTGAAGCTTTCTTT
CASSSRAEAFF
>15|TRBV18|TRBJ2-1|NA|few
TGTGCCAGCTCACCCTCCCTCAGACTAGACAATGAGCAGTTCTTC
CASSPSLRLDNEQFF
>14|TRBV19|TRBJ2-1|NA|NA
TGTGCCAGTAGTATGGCGGGAAATAATGATGAGCAGTTCTTC
CASSMAGNNDEQFF
>16|TRBV10-3|TRBJ1-2|NA|NA
TGTGCCATCAGTGAGCTGGAGGGGATAGCTAACTATGGCTACACCTTC
CAISELEGIANYGYTF
>17|TRBV4-1|TRBJ2-3|NA|NA
TGCGCCAGCAGCCAAGATTTTAGCGGCTATAGCACAGATACGCAGTATTTT
CASSQDFSGYSTDTQYF
>12|TRBV28|TRBJ2-1|NA|NA
TGTGCCAGCAGTTTGGAGGGTATTGAGCAGTTCTTC
CASSLEGIEQFF
>16|TRBV13|TRBJ2-1|TRBD2|NA
TGTGCCAGCAGCTTCCGACTAGCGGAACCCTACAATGAGCAGTTCTTC
CASSFRLAEPYNEQFF
>11|TRBV12-5|TRBJ2-1|NA|NA
TGTGCTAGTGGTTCCAACAATGAGCAGTTCTTC
CASGSNNEQFF
>11|TRBV3-1/TRBV3-2|TRBJ2-1|NA|NA
TGTGCCAGCAGCCAAGACTACGAGCAGTTCTTC
CASSQDYEQFF
>14|TRBV7-9|TRBJ2-5|NA|NA
TGTGCCAGCAGCTTAGAGGGACTGTTGGAGACCCAGTACTTC
CASSLEGLLETQYF
>14|TRBV3-1/TRBV3-2|TRBJ2-2|NA|few
TGTGCCAGCAGCCACTGGACACCCACCGGGGAGCTGTTTTTT
CASSHWTPTGELFF
>13|TRBV7-3|TRBJ2-3|NA|NA
TGTGCCAGCAGCTTAACAGGGCAGGGCAGGCAGTATTTT
CASSLTGQGRQYF
>16|TRBV19|TRBJ2-1|TRBD2|once
TGTGCCAGTAGTATAGTTTTAACCCCTAGCGGCAATGAGCAGTTCTTC
CASSIVLTPSGNEQFF
>17|TRBV4-3|TRBJ2-5|NA|NA
TGCGCCAGCAGCCAAAATCTCCAGGGCCTGGGGAGGGAGACCCAGTACTTC
CASSQNLQGLGRETQYF
>12|TRBV27|TRBJ2-1|NA|NA
TGTGCCAGCAGTTTAGTGCGAGGTGAGCAGTTCTTC
CASSLVRGEQFF
>17|TRBV5-1|TRBJ2-1|NA|NA
TGCGCCAGCAGCATTGGACAGTCAACTCTTCGTAACAATGAGCAGTTCTTC
CASSIGQSTLRNNEQFF
>14|TRBV11-3|TRBJ2-7|TRBD2|NA
TGTGCCAGCAGCTTACAAAGCGGGAACTACGAGCAGTACTTC
CASSLQSGNYEQYF
>14|TRBV19|TRBJ1-2|TRBD1|NA
TGTGCCAGTAGTACCGGGACAGGGCCCTATGGCTACACCTTC
CASSTGTGPYGYTF
>14|TRBV18|TRBJ1-2|NA|NA
TGTGCCAGCTCACCATCGACAGCTTACTATGGCTACACCTTC
CASSPSTAYYGYTF
>14|TRBV11-3|TRBJ2-5|NA|once
TGTGCCAGCAGCTTAGGAAGCGGTTCAGGGACCCAGTACTTC
CASSLGSGSGTQYF
>14|TRBV7-2|TRBJ2-7|TRBD2|NA
TGTGCCAGCAGCCAACTAGCGGGAGCGTACGAGCAGTACTTC
CASSQLAGAYEQYF
>19|TRBV19|TRBJ2-3|TRBD1|NA
TGTGCCAGTAGTATCTTAGTGGGACAGGGCGCTACAATCACAGATACGCAGTATTTT
CASSILVGQGATITDTQYF
>12|TRBV7-6|TRBJ2-2|NA|NA
TGTGCCAGCAGCCCAGACCTGGGGAGGCTGTTTTTT
CASSPDLGRLFF
>15|TRBV19|TRBJ2-7|TRBD2|NA
TGTGCCAGTAGTGCGACTAGCGGGAGGTCCTACGAGCAGTACTTC
CASSATSGRSYEQYF
>16|TRBV11-2|TRBJ2-7|NA|NA
TGTGCCAGCAGCTCCGCCGGGACACCCTTCTCCTACGAGCAGTACTTC
CASSSAGTPFSYEQYF
>15|TRBV9|TRBJ2-3|NA|NA
TGTGCCAGCAGCGTAGTTGGCTTCATCACAGATACGCAGTATTTT
CASSVVGFITDTQYF
>15|TRBV6-2/TRBV6-3|TRBJ1-1|TRBD1|NA
TGTGCCAGCAGTCCCGGAAGGGACAGCACCCATAGAGCTTTCTTT
CASSPGRDSTHRAFF
>14|TRBV27|TRBJ2-7|TRBD2|NA
TGTGCCAGCAGCGAACTAGCGAGCCGCTACGAGCAGTACTTC
CASSELASRYEQYF
>17|TRBV7-6|TRBJ1-5|TRBD1|NA
TGTGCCAGCAGCTCCGGGACAGGGCAATATAGCAATCAGCCCCAGCATTTT
CASSSGTGQYSNQPQHF
>16|TRBV19|TRBJ2-5|TRBD1|NA
TGTGCCAGTACCTATGGGGGAACAGGGGTTGGAGAGACCCAGTACTTC
CASTYGGTGVGETQYF
>14|TRBV25-1|TRBJ1-6|NA|NA
TGTGCCAGCAGTCCCGCAGGGAATAATTCACCCCTCCACTTT
CASSPAGNNSPLHF
>11|TRBV11-2|TRBJ2-1|NA|NA
TGTGCCAGCAGCTCTTTGAATGAGCAGTTCTTC
CASSSLNEQFF
>15|TRBV7-2|TRBJ1-1|TRBD1|NA
TGTGCCAGCAGCTTACCGGACAGGGGAGACACTGAAGCTTTCTTT
CASSLPDRGDTEAFF
>14|TRBV7-9|TRBJ1-4|NA|NA
TGTGCCAGCAGCTTACAGGTCGTGGGTGAAAAACTGTTTTTT
CASSLQVVGEKLFF
>13|TRBV1|TRBJ2-2|NA|NA
TGCACCAGCAGCCATAGGGGTGCCGGGGAGCTGTTTTTT
CTSSHRGAGELFF
>18|TRBV15|TRBJ1-2|NA|NA
TGTGCCACCAGCAGAGATTTTGGGGCAGGTTCATCCCACTATGGCTACACCTTC
CATSRDFGAGSSHYGYTF
>16|TRBV11-3|TRBJ2-5|TRBD2|NA
TGTGCCAGCAGCTCCTCAGCGGGAGGACACCAAGAGACCCAGTACTTC
CASSSSAGGHQETQYF
>16|TRBV5-1|TRBJ2-7|NA|few
TGCGCCAGCAGCACCTACGACCGGGACACGAGGAGGGAGCAGTACTTC
CASSTYDRDTRREQYF
>15|TRBV6-5|TRBJ2-2|NA|NA
TGTGCCAGCAGTTACCTAAGAGTGAACACCGGGGAGCTGTTTTTT
CASSYLRVNTGELFF
>12|TRBV7-9|TRBJ2-7|NA|NA
TGTGCCAGCAGCTTAGCAGGAGCTCAGCAGTACTTC
CASSLAGAQQYF
>13|TRBV5-1|TRBJ2-1|TRBD2|NA
TGCGCCAGCAGCTTAACTAGCGCCAATGAGCAGTTCTTC
CASSLTSANEQFF
>15|TRBV19|TRBJ2-7|TRBD1|NA
TGTGCCAGTAGTGCGGGACAGGGGCCCGCCTACGAGCAGTACTTC
CASSAGQGPAYEQYF
>15|TRBV11-2|TRBJ1-3|NA|NA
TGTGCCAGCAGCATGACAGAGAGCTCTGGAAACACCATATATTTT
CASSMTESSGNTIYF
>17|TRBV7-6|TRBJ2-1|TRBD2|NA
TGTGCCAGCCGCTCAAAGTCTAGCGGAGATATATACAATGAGCAGTTCTTC
CASRSKSSGDIYNEQFF
>15|TRBV23-1|TRBJ1-5|TRBD1|once
TGCGCCAGCGGTTGGACAGGGGTTGTTGATCAGCCCCAGCATTTT
CASGWTGVVDQPQHF
>14|TRBV6-2/TRBV6-3|TRBJ2-1|NA|once
TGTGCCAGCAGTTATGCGGGATGGGACAATGAGCAGTTCTTC
CASSYAGWDNEQFF
>15|TRBV7-9|TRBJ2-4|NA|NA
TGTGCCAGCAGCGACATGGACAAGGCCAAAAACATTCAGTACTTC
CASSDMDKAKNIQYF
>17|TRBV7-2|TRBJ1-5|NA|NA
TGTGCCAGCAGCTTAGTAGGAGTCAGGGGACGCAATCAGCCCCAGCATTTT
CASSLVGVRGRNQPQHF